The 19 T cell receptor beta chains below were found in one sample sequenced in a study of technical replicates of blood from four donors. Method: immunoSEQ multiplex PCR; TCRdb's copy keeps in-frame clones and lacks some. Of about 83,000 clones in the sample, 92% were seen once. Source material: T cells isolated from PBMCs. The receptors shown here come from a human donor in good health.

The chain has TRBV7-9 and TRBJ2-1, with D maybe TRBD2 (6 bases). The germline gives CDR1 SEHNR, CDR2 FQNEAQ (reference sequence). The V end was cut by 1 base, the J end by 4 bases, with 14 bases between. The CDR3 totals 16 residues. The CDR3 coding sequence is TGTGCCAGCAGCTTAGGATTCTCCGGGACTTACAATGAGCAGTTCTTC. Its protein product is CASSLGFSGTYNEQFF. Using reference TRBV7-9 and TRBJ2-1 for the parts outside the CDR3, the full variable domain is DTGVSQNPRHKITKRGQNVTFRCDPISEHNRLYWYRQTLGQGPEFLTYFQNEAQLEKSRLLSDRFSAERPKGSFSTLEIQRTEQGDSAMYLCASSLGFSGTYNEQFFGPGTRLTVL.

This chain connects TRBV25-1 to TRBJ2-5, with 9 bases aligning to TRBD1. Per germline, CDR1 MGHDK and CDR2 SYGVNS. Trimming took 8 bases from V and 5 from J; bases not matched to a gene: 9. CDR3 length: 14 amino acids. This chain's CDR3 is CASRPGQGWETQYF. The DNA of the CDR3 is TGTGCCAGCCGACCGGGACAGGGTTGGGAGACCCAGTACTTC.

V usage is TRBV2 and J usage is TRBJ2-2; no clear D gene. This CDR3 is built from 14 residues. V lost 8 bases and J lost 1, with 11 bases in between. Germline CDR1 and CDR2: SNHLY and FYNNEI. The CDR3 reads CASLPFRNTGELFF. Written as DNA, the CDR3 is TGTGCCAGCTTACCGTTTAGGAACACCGGGGAGCTGTTTTTT.

The V and J genes are TRBV7-9 and TRBJ1-3; no clear D gene. CDR1 SEHNR and CDR2 FQNEAQ come from the germline V gene (reference sequence). The CDR3 runs to 18 residues. V was trimmed by 6 bases and J by 0 bases, leaving 21 bases between them. The CDR3 here is CASSPGQISGPSGNTIYF. For the CDR3, the DNA is TGTGCCAGCAGTCCCGGCCAGATATCGGGTCCCTCTGGAAACACCATATATTTT.

The chain combines TRBV10-1 with TRBJ2-3; 11 bases map to TRBD2. Germline V gene data show CDR1 as WNHNN and CDR2 as SYGVQD (reference sequence). The CDR3 loop spans 17 amino acids. With V trimmed by 3 bases and J by 4 bases, 9 bases remained unmatched. CDR3 coding DNA: TGCGCCAGCAGTGACCCTACTAGCGGGAGTGTCCCAGATACGCAGTATTTT. Protein product: CASSDPTSGSVPDTQYF.

V and J are TRBV4-1 and TRBJ2-7; the D gene is possibly TRBD1 (5 bases). The CDR3 is 14 residues long. CDR1 is MGHRA, CDR2 YSYEKL, per germline. V was trimmed by 1 base and J by 4 bases, leaving 11 bases between them. CDR3 sequence: CASSQVSDSYEQYF. As DNA, the CDR3 is TGCGCCAGCAGCCAAGTCTCAGACAGTTACGAGCAGTACTTC.

The V gene is TRBV9, the J gene TRBJ2-3; 12 bases agree with TRBD2. This CDR3 has 16 amino acids. Germline V gene sequence: CDR1 SGDLS, CDR2 YYNGEE. The trim removed 4 bases at V and 5 bases at J, leaving 8 bases unmatched. CDR3 coding DNA: TGTGCCAGCAGCCCCCGACTAGCGGGGGCAGGAGATACGCAGTATTTT. It specifies CASSPRLAGAGDTQYF.

This chain joins TRBV27 and TRBJ2-7; 9 nucleotides agree with TRBD1. The CDR3 length is 19 residues. The germline V gene has CDR1 MNHEY and CDR2 SMNVEV (reference sequence). Trimming removed 2 bases from V and 0 bases from J; junction bases left unmatched: 14. The DNA for the CDR3 is TGTGCCAGCAGTTTAGCGCCGGGACAGGGATCACCCAGCTCCTACGAGCAGTACTTC. It is translated as CASSLAPGQGSPSSYEQYF.

The rearrangement uses TRBV11-2 and TRBJ1-1; D unclear. With 5 bases removed from V and 0 bases from J, the gap between germline ends came to 16 bases. Germline V gives CDR1 SGHAT, CDR2 FQNNGV. CDR3 length: 16 residues. The CDR3 coding sequence is TGTGCCAGCAGCCCCAACCCCACCAAGCTGAACACTGAAGCTTTCTTT. Translation gives CASSPNPTKLNTEAFF.

This clone was observed a single time. This chain links TRBV19 with TRBJ2-5; 10 nucleotides align to TRBD2. This CDR3 has 14 amino acids. V lost 7 bases to trimming and J lost 0 bases; unmatched junction nucleotides: 2. CDR1 and CDR2 from the germline V gene are LNHDA and SQIVND (reference sequence). CDR3 DNA: TGTGCCAGTAAAAGCGGGGGGGACCAAGAGACCCAGTACTTC. It codes for CASKSGGDQETQYF.

This chain uses TRBV27 with TRBJ2-7, with D possibly TRBD1 on 6 matching bases. Deletions cut 7 bases from V and 3 bases from J, with 16 bases between. This CDR3 spans 14 amino acids. Germline CDR1 is MNHEY and CDR2 is SMNVEV (reference sequence). This CDR3 is CASKVVDSSYEQYF. The CDR3 coding sequence is TGTGCCAGCAAGGTGGTGGACAGCAGCTACGAGCAGTACTTC.

This clone was observed once. This chain joins TRBV19 and TRBJ2-7; D is perhaps TRBD2 (6 bases). CDR1 is LNHDA and CDR2 is SQIVND in the germline V gene (reference sequence). There are 14 residues in the CDR3. Trimming pared 6 bases from V and 5 bases from J, leaving 17 bases between. The CDR3 DNA sequence: TGTGCCAGTAGCAACCGGCGAAGGGAGGACGAGCAGTACTTC. Amino acids: CASSNRRREDEQYF.

This clone was detected once. V is TRBV27 and J is TRBJ1-1, with 7 bases matching TRBD1. The CDR3 runs to 14 residues. V lost 2 bases to trimming and J lost 0 bases; unmatched junction nucleotides: 0. Germline V gene lookup returns CDR1 MNHEY and CDR2 SMNVEV (reference sequence). The CDR3 DNA is TGTGCCAGCAGTTTAACAGGGGTGAACACTGAAGCTTTCTTT. Protein product: CASSLTGVNTEAFF.

V gene TRBV5-4 combines with J gene TRBJ2-1; 8 nucleotides align to TRBD2. CDR1 and CDR2 (germline): SGHNT, YYREEE (reference sequence). The CDR3 is 15 residues long. V dropped 4 bases and J dropped 6; count of bases not matched to a gene: 9. CDR3 loop: CASSLTAGVLNEQFF. CDR3 sequence (DNA): TGTGCCAGCAGCCTGACAGCGGGAGTGCTCAATGAGCAGTTCTTC.

The chain links TRBV2 to TRBJ2-1, with 10 bases identical to TRBD1. CDR1 and CDR2 from the germline V gene are SNHLY and FYNNEI. The CDR3 is 14 amino acids. V was clipped by 4 bases and J by 9 bases; unmatched bases: 6. CDR3 DNA: TGTGCCAGCAGTGTGGAGACAGGGGGCAGTGAGCAGTTCTTC. As protein: CASSVETGGSEQFF.

The genes are TRBV28 and TRBJ2-7, with 8 bases lining up with TRBD1. The CDR3 contains 16 residues. V gave up 5 bases and J gave up 0 bases; unmatched junction bases: 9. Germline assignment: CDR1 MDHEN and CDR2 SYDVKM. As DNA, the CDR3 is TGTGCCAGCAGTCCCTCGACAGGGGCCCTCTCCTACGAGCAGTACTTC. It is translated as CASSPSTGALSYEQYF.

The chain carries TRBV30 and TRBJ2-7; tentative D call: TRBD2 (5 bases). Per the germline V gene, CDR1 is GTSNPN and CDR2 is SVGIG (reference sequence). The V gene lost 0 bases and the J gene lost 9 bases, with 15 bases spanning the gap. The CDR3 runs 13 residues. In DNA, the CDR3 is TGTGCCTGGAGTGTACAAGCGGACGCTCTGCAGTACTTC. Encoded protein: CAWSVQADALQYF.

The chain couples TRBV2 to TRBJ1-5; D possibly corresponds to TRBD1 (5 bases). Trimming shortened V by 4 bases and J by 3 bases, and 7 bases separated the two germline ends. The CDR3 length is 13 residues. Germline V gives CDR1 SNHLY, CDR2 FYNNEI. The CDR3 loop is CASSVDNNQPQHF. The CDR3, as DNA: TGTGCCAGCAGTGTGGACAACAATCAGCCCCAGCATTTT.

This clone is a singleton in its sample. The chain links TRBV5-1 to TRBJ2-7; 11 bases line up with TRBD1. There are 15 residues in the CDR3. Germline V lookup: CDR1 SGHRS, CDR2 YFSETQ. The junction had 10 bases not matched to a gene; V was cut back by 4 bases and J by 7 bases. The CDR3 nucleotides read TGCGCCAGCAGCCTATCCGGGACAGGGGGAGAGGAGCAGTACTTC. It is translated as CASSLSGTGGEEQYF.